A single T cell receptor (beta chain) is shown here with its context. As yet, its antigen is unknown. These data come from a study of T cells expressing NK-cell markers. About the research overall: There were seven HCMV-seropositive donors and one seronegative donor among the eight sequenced.

General study findings and limits: Dominant NKG2C+ clonotypes made up roughly 1.0-7.5% of CD8+ T cells in roughly 6 donors.

TCRdb reprocessed the 5' RACE reads and stores each CDR3 protein as one record, lacking DNA. Its listing shows tens of thousands of distinct CDR3 sequences. The CDR3 has 16 residues. Germline assignment: CDR1 MGHRA and CDR2 YSYEKL. The sequenced material came from blood T cells: a sorted CD56 or NKG2C T cell subset, CD4+ or CD8+ T cells, or bulk PBMC T cells (not recorded which). The rearrangement uses TRBV4-1 and TRBJ2-7; as DNA is missing, the TRBD1 call by TCRdb cannot be tested. This TCR came from a woman between 18 and 75 years old in good health. CDR3 sequence: CASSQSQTGGFHEQYF.